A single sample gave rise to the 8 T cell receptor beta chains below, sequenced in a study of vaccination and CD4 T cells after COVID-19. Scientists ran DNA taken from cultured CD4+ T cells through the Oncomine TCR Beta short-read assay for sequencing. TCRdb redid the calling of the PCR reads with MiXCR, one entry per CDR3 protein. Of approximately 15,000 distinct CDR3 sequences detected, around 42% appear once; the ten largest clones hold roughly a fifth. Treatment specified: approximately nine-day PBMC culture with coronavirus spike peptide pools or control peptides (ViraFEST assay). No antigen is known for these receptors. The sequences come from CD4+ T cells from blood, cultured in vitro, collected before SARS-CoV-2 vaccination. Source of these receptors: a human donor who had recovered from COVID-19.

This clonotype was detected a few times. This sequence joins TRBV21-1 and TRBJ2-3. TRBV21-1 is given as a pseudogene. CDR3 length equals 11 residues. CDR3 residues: CARRSGDTQYF. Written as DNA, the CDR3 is TGTGCCAGGCGGTCGGGGGATACGCAGTATTTT.

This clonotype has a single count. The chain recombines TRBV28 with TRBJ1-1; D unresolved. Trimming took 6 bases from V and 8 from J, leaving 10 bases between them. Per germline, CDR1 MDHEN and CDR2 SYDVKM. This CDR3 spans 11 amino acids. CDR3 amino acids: CASRGKPEAFF. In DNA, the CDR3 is TGTGCCAGCAGGGGAAAGCCCGAAGCTTTCTTT.

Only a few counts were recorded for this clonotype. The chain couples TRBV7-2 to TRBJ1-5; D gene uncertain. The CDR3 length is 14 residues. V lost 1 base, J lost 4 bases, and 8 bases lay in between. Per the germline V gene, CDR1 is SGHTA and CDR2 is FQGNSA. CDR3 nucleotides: TGTGCCAGCAGCTTAGAATCCGGGAATCAGCCCCAGCATTTT. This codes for CASSLESGNQPQHF. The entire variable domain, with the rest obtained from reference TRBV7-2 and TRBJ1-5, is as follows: GAGVSQSPSNKVTEKGKDVELRCDPISGHTALYWYRQSLGQGLEFLIYFQGNSAPDKSGLPSDRFSAERTGGSVSTLTIQRTQQEDSAVYLCASSLESGNQPQHFGDGTRLSIL.

The CDR3 sequence is CASTSGTEAFF. The CDR3 bases are TGTGCCAGCACCTCGGGGACTGAAGCTTTCTTT. This chain joins TRBV11-3 and TRBJ1-1, with no clear D. The CDR3 consists of 11 residues. V lost 7 bases and J lost 5, with 8 bases in between. Germline V gene data show CDR1 as SGHNT and CDR2 as YENEEA.

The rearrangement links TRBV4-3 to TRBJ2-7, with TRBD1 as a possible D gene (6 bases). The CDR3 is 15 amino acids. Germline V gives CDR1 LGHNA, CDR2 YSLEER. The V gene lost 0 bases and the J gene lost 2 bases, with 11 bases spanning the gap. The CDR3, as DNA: TGCGCCAGCAGCCAAGATCCCCAGGGGCCCTACGAGCAGTACTTC. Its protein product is CASSQDPQGPYEQYF.

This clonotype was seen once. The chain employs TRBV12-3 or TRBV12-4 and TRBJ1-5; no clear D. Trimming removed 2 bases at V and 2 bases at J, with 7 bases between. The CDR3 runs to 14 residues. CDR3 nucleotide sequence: TGTGCCAGCAGTTTAAGGAGGGGCAATCAGCCCCAGCATTTT. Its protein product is CASSLRRGNQPQHF.

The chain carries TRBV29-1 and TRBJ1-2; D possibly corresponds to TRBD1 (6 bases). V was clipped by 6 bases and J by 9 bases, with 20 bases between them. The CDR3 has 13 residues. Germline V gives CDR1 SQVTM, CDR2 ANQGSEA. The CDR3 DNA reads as TGCAGCGTGATGACATTACAGGGCTCGAGCTACACCTTC. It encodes CSVMTLQGSSYTF.

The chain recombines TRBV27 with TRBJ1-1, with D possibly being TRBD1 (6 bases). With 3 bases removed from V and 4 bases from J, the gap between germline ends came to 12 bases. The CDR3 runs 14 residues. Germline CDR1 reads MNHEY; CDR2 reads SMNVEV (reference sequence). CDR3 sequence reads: CASSFLGATTEAFF. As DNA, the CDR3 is TGTGCCAGCAGTTTTCTGGGGGCGACCACTGAAGCTTTCTTT.